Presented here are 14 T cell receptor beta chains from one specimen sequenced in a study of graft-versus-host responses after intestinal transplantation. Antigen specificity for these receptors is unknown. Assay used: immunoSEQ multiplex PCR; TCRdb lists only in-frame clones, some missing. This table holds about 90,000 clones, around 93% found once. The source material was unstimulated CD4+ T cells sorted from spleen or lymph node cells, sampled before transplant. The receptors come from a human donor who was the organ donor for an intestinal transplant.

The CDR3 nucleotides read TGTGCCAGCAGTTCCTTAGTCGGCAGCGGGATAAACGGGGAGCTGTTTTTT. Protein sequence: CASSSLVGSGINGELFF. This sequence joins TRBV28 and TRBJ2-2; 7 nucleotides agree with TRBD2. The germline V gene encodes CDR1 MDHEN and CDR2 SYDVKM. The CDR3 extends over 17 amino acids. With 4 bases clipped from V and 7 bases from J, the junction kept 15 bases outside the gene matches.

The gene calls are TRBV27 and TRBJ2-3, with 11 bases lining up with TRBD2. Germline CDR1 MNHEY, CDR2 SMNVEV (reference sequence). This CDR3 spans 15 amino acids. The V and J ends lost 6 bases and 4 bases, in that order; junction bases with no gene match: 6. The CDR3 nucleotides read TGTGCCAGCAGACGACTAGCGGGGAGGTCAGATACGCAGTATTTT. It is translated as CASRRLAGRSDTQYF.

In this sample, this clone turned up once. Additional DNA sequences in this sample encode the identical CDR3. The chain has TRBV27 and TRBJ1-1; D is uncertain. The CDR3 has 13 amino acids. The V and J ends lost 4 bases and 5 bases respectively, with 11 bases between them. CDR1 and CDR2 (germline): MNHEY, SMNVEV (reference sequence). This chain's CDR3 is CASSSTSGTEAFF. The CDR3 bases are TGTGCCAGCAGTTCAACGTCGGGGACTGAAGCTTTCTTT.

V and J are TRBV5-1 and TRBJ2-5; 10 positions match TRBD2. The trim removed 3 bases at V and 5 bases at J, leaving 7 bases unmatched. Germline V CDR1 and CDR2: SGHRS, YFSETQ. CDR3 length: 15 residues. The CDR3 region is CASSWTTSGSETQYF. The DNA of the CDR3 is TGCGCCAGCAGCTGGACGACTAGCGGGTCTGAGACCCAGTACTTC.

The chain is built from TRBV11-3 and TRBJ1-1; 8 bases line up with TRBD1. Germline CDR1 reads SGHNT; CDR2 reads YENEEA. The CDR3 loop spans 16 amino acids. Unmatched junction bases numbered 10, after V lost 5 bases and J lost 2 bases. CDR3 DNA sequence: TGTGCCAGCAGCATTCTACCCGGGACAGGAAACACTGAAGCTTTCTTT. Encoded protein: CASSILPGTGNTEAFF.

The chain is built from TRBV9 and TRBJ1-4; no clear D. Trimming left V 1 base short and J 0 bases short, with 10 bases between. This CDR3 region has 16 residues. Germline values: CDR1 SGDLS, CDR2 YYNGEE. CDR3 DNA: TGTGCCAGCAGCGTATTTCCGGGGACAACTAATGAAAAACTGTTTTTT. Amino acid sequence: CASSVFPGTTNEKLFF.

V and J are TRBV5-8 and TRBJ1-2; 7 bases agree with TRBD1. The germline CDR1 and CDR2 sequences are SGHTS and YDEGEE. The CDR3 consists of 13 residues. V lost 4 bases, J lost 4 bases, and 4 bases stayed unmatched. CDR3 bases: TGTGCCAGCAGCCTCACAGGGGTCTATGGCTACACCTTC. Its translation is CASSLTGVYGYTF.

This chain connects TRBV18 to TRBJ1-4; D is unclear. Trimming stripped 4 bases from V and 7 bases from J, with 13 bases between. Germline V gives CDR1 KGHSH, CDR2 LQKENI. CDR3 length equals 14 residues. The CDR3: CASSQTTGSEKLFF. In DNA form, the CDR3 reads TGTGCCAGCTCACAAACCACCGGGAGTGAAAAACTGTTTTTT.

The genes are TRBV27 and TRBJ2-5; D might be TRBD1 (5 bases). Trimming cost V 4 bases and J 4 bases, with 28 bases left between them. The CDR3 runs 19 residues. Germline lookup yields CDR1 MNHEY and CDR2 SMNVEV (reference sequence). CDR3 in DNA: TGTGCCAGCAGTTGGAGAATAGGAGACAGACCCCGACAGAGAGAGACCCAGTACTTC. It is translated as CASSWRIGDRPRQRETQYF.

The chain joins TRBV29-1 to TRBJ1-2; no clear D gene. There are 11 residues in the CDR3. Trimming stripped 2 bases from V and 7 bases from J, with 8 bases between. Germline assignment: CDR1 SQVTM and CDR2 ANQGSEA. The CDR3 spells CSVEHPGGYTF. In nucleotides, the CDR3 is TGCAGCGTTGAACATCCAGGTGGCTACACCTTC.

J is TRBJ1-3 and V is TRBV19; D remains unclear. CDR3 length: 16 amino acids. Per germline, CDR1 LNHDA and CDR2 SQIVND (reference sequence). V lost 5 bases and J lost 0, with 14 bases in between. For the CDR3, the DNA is TGTGCCAGTAGTCCCCAAGAGCCTCGCTCTGGAAACACCATATATTTT. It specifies CASSPQEPRSGNTIYF.

For the CDR3, the DNA is TGTGCCAGCAGCCATAGCCACCGCGATACGCAGTATTTT. It translates to CASSHSHRDTQYF. This sequence joins TRBV7-8 and TRBJ2-3; no clear D gene. The CDR3 consists of 13 residues. Per germline, CDR1 SGHVS and CDR2 FQNEAQ. V was pared by 5 bases and J by 6 bases, with 12 bases between.

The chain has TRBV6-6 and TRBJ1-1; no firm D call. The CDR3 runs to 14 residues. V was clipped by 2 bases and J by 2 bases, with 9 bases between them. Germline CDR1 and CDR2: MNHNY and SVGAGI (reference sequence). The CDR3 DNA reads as TGTGCCAGCAGTTACAGAAGAGATAACACTGAAGCTTTCTTT. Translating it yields CASSYRRDNTEAFF.

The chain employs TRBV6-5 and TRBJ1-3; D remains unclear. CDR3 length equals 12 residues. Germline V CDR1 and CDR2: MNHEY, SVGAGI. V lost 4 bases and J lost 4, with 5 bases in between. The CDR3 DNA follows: TGTGCCAGCAGTTCACAGGGAAACACCATATATTTT. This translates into CASSSQGNTIYF.